This is a list of T cell receptor beta chains from one sample in a study of control samples from healthy donors and cancer patients. Assay used: immunoSEQ multiplex PCR; TCRdb lists only in-frame clones, some missing. The sample shows approximately 140,000 clones, around 90% of them seen only once. Sequencing used blood. The receptors were sampled from a man aged 25-40 years in good health. CDR3s include the opening cysteine and the closing phenylalanine or tryptophan. A D gene is named only where the DNA matches it firmly. Not every row has a clone size; where given, it reads once, few, many or a size class.

j_call: TRBJ1-2; d_call: TRBD1; clone_size: -; v_call: TRBV27; cdr3_aa: CASSYRGGYGYTF; cdr3_nt: TGTGCCAGCAGTTACAGGGGTGGCTATGGCTACACCTTC
j_call: TRBJ2-3; d_call: TRBD2; clone_size: -; v_call: TRBV11-3; cdr3_aa: CAAALGLAGSITDTQYF; cdr3_nt: TGTGCCGCAGCTTTGGGACTAGCGGGTTCAATCACAGATACGCAGTATTTT
j_call: TRBJ1-2; d_call: -; clone_size: -; v_call: TRBV21-1; cdr3_aa: CASSQPGARDGHPGSYTF; cdr3_nt: TGTGCCAGCAGCCAGCCGGGGGCCAGGGACGGCCATCCGGGAAGCTACACCTTC
j_call: TRBJ2-3; d_call: -; clone_size: -; v_call: TRBV4-1; cdr3_aa: CASSQETTSTDTQYF; cdr3_nt: TGCGCCAGCAGCCAAGAGACTACTAGCACAGATACGCAGTATTTT
j_call: TRBJ1-6; d_call: -; clone_size: -; v_call: TRBV4-1; cdr3_aa: CASSQDLARNSPLHF; cdr3_nt: TGCGCCAGCAGCCAAGATCTGGCACGGAATTCACCCCTCCACTTT
j_call: TRBJ1-2; d_call: -; clone_size: -; v_call: TRBV4-1; cdr3_aa: CASSQAAPYGYTF; cdr3_nt: TGCGCCAGCAGCCAAGCGGCACCTTATGGCTACACCTTC
j_call: TRBJ2-2; d_call: -; clone_size: -; v_call: TRBV9; cdr3_aa: CASSVSTNTGELFF; cdr3_nt: TGTGCCAGCAGCGTATCAACGAACACCGGGGAGCTGTTTTTT
j_call: TRBJ1-4; d_call: TRBD1; clone_size: -; v_call: TRBV30; cdr3_aa: CAWSTGRYGKLFF; cdr3_nt: TGTGCCTGGTCGACAGGGAGGTACGGAAAACTGTTTTTT
j_call: TRBJ1-1; d_call: -; clone_size: -; v_call: TRBV2; cdr3_aa: CASRMNTEAFF; cdr3_nt: TGTGCCAGCAGAATGAACACTGAAGCTTTCTTT
j_call: TRBJ2-3; d_call: TRBD2; clone_size: -; v_call: TRBV11-3; cdr3_aa: CASSSTGTRRSPQYF; cdr3_nt: TGTGCCAGCAGCTCTACCGGGACTAGGCGTAGTCCGCAGTATTTT
j_call: TRBJ1-1; d_call: -; clone_size: -; v_call: TRBV6-5; cdr3_aa: CASSQNIRNTEAFF; cdr3_nt: TGTGCCAGCAGCCAAAACATCAGGAACACTGAAGCTTTCTTT
j_call: TRBJ2-1; d_call: TRBD2; clone_size: -; v_call: TRBV2; cdr3_aa: CASRQTSGIYNEQFF; cdr3_nt: TGTGCCAGCAGGCAGACTAGCGGGATTTACAATGAGCAGTTCTTC
j_call: TRBJ1-3; d_call: -; clone_size: few; v_call: TRBV6-2/TRBV6-3; cdr3_aa: CASSYGSTGGNTIYF; cdr3_nt: TGTGCCAGCAGTTATGGATCGACAGGAGGAAACACCATATATTTT
j_call: TRBJ2-1; d_call: -; clone_size: -; v_call: TRBV7-9; cdr3_aa: CASSFAVSYNEQFF; cdr3_nt: TGTGCCAGCAGCTTCGCGGTCTCCTACAATGAGCAGTTCTTC
j_call: TRBJ1-1; d_call: TRBD1; clone_size: -; v_call: TRBV12-3/TRBV12-4; cdr3_aa: CASSRTGAGEAFF; cdr3_nt: TGTGCCAGCAGTAGGACAGGGGCCGGTGAAGCTTTCTTT
j_call: TRBJ1-1; d_call: -; clone_size: -; v_call: TRBV30; cdr3_aa: CAWTLNTEAFF; cdr3_nt: TGTGCCTGGACACTGAACACTGAAGCTTTCTTT
j_call: TRBJ1-2; d_call: -; clone_size: -; v_call: TRBV30; cdr3_aa: CAWSPGQSYGYTF; cdr3_nt: TGTGCCTGGAGTCCCGGACAGTCCTATGGCTACACCTTC
j_call: TRBJ2-1; d_call: -; clone_size: -; v_call: TRBV15; cdr3_aa: CATTQGEAYNEQFF; cdr3_nt: TGTGCCACCACGCAGGGCGAGGCCTACAATGAGCAGTTCTTC
j_call: TRBJ2-1; d_call: TRBD2; clone_size: -; v_call: TRBV19; cdr3_aa: CASTEGTSGRGNEQFF; cdr3_nt: TGTGCCAGTACCGAAGGGACTAGCGGGAGAGGCAATGAGCAGTTCTTC
j_call: TRBJ2-7; d_call: TRBD2; clone_size: -; v_call: TRBV3-1/TRBV3-2; cdr3_aa: CASSQRLAGAYEQYF; cdr3_nt: TGTGCCAGCAGCCAGCGACTAGCGGGAGCCTACGAGCAGTACTTC
j_call: TRBJ2-3; d_call: -; clone_size: -; v_call: TRBV7-6; cdr3_aa: CASSLVRRDTDTQYF; cdr3_nt: TGTGCCAGCAGCTTAGTTCGGCGAGACACAGATACGCAGTATTTT
j_call: TRBJ1-2; d_call: TRBD1; clone_size: -; v_call: TRBV28; cdr3_aa: CASSIGQGYGYTF; cdr3_nt: TGTGCCAGCAGCATAGGACAGGGCTATGGCTACACCTTC
j_call: TRBJ2-1; d_call: -; clone_size: -; v_call: TRBV14; cdr3_aa: CASSPQMGNEQFF; cdr3_nt: TGTGCCAGCAGCCCCCAAATGGGCAATGAGCAGTTCTTC
j_call: TRBJ2-7; d_call: -; clone_size: -; v_call: TRBV30; cdr3_aa: CAWSPGYEQYF; cdr3_nt: TGTGCCTGGAGTCCGGGTTACGAGCAGTACTTC
j_call: TRBJ2-7; d_call: TRBD2; clone_size: -; v_call: TRBV29-1; cdr3_aa: CSVQPGLANYEQYF; cdr3_nt: TGCAGCGTACAGCCGGGACTAGCCAACTACGAGCAGTACTTC
j_call: TRBJ2-2; d_call: -; clone_size: -; v_call: TRBV28; cdr3_aa: CASSFGPGSNTGELFF; cdr3_nt: TGTGCCAGCAGTTTTGGTCCGGGATCGAACACCGGGGAGCTGTTTTTT
j_call: TRBJ1-2; d_call: TRBD1; clone_size: -; v_call: TRBV27; cdr3_aa: CASRGQGVRGYTF; cdr3_nt: TGTGCCAGCAGAGGACAGGGAGTTCGAGGCTACACCTTC
j_call: TRBJ2-2; d_call: TRBD2; clone_size: once; v_call: TRBV2; cdr3_aa: CASSELPSGTGELFF; cdr3_nt: TGTGCCAGCAGTGAATTGCCTAGCGGAACCGGGGAGCTGTTTTTT
j_call: TRBJ2-1; d_call: -; clone_size: -; v_call: TRBV6-5; cdr3_aa: CASSPRDPGMNEQFF; cdr3_nt: TGTGCCAGCAGTCCACGGGACCCCGGGATGAATGAGCAGTTCTTC
j_call: TRBJ2-2; d_call: TRBD1; clone_size: -; v_call: TRBV30; cdr3_aa: CAWNRDRNTGELFF; cdr3_nt: TGTGCCTGGAACCGGGACAGAAACACCGGGGAGCTGTTTTTT